Given below is one TCR beta chain in context. The source of the sample is a study of blood T cell repertoires in COVID-19. Study as a whole: The United States, Italy and Spain supplied acute and convalescent COVID-19 samples. Sample material is recorded as cDNA or gDNA derived from T cells, B-cell-depleted T cells, or PBMCs.

Unmatched junction bases numbered 2, after V lost 2 bases and J lost 1 base. The CDR3 is 15 residues long. The germline V gene has CDR1 SGHRS and CDR2 YFSETQ. As handled by the study authors: Amplified reference gene primers provided the basis for estimating nucleated cell counts. Measured with immunoSEQ multiplex PCR; TCRdb has only the in-frame clones, and not every one. For V, J and clone size, that table is used; D and trimming come from the DNA. The data contain tens of thousands of clones, roughly 80% of them singletons. The origin of this receptor is a woman between 50 and 59 years old with acute or convalescent COVID-19. The source material was peripheral blood. The chain joins TRBV5-1 to TRBJ2-4; 8 bases map to TRBD2. CDR3 sequence reads: CASSLGGGAKNIQYF. CDR3 DNA: TGCGCCAGCAGCTTAGGCGGGGGGGCCAAAAACATTCAGTACTTC.